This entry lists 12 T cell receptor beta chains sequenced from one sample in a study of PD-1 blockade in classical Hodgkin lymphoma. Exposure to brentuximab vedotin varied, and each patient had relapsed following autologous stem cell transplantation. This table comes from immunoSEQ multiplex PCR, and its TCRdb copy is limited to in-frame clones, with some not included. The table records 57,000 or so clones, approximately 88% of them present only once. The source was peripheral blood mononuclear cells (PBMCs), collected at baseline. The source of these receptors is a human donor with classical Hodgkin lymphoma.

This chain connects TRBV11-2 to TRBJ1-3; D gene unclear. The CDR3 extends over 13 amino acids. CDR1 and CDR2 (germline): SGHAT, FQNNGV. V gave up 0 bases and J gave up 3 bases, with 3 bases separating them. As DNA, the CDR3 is TGTGCCAGCAGCTTAGACGGTGGAAACACCATATATTTT. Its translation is CASSLDGGNTIYF.

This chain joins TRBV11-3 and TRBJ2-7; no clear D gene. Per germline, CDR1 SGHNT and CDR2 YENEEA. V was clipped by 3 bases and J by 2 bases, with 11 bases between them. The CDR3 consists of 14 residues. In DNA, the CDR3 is TGTGCCAGCAGCTTGAGCAACACCGCCTACGAGCAGTACTTC. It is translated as CASSLSNTAYEQYF.

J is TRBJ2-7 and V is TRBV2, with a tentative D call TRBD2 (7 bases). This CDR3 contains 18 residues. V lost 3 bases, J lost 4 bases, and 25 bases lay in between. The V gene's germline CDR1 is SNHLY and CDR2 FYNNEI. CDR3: CASSDLVRGAEKSYEQYF. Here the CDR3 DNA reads TGTGCCAGCAGTGACTTGGTCCGGGGGGCCGAAAAATCTTACGAGCAGTACTTC.

CDR3 nucleotides: TGCGCCAGCAGTGGAACAGGGGGTCCCTACGAGCAGTACTTC. As protein: CASSGTGGPYEQYF. The chain recombines TRBV5-1 with TRBJ2-7; 8 nucleotides agree with TRBD1. J was trimmed by 2 bases and V by 5 bases; bases with no gene match: 6. The CDR3 is 14 amino acids. Germline lookup yields CDR1 SGHRS and CDR2 YFSETQ.

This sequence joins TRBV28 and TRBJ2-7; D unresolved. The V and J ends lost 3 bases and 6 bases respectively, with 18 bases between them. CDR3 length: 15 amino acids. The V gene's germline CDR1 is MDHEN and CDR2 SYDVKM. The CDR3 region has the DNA TGTGCCAGCAGTTTCCCGGGCAGGCTCGGCTTCGAGCAGTACTTC. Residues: CASSFPGRLGFEQYF.

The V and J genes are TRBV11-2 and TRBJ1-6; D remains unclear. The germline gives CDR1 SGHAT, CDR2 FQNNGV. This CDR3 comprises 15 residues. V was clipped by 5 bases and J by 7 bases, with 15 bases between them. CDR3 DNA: TGTGCCAGCAGCACTTACGGGGAGGAGAATTCACCCCTCCACTTT. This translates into CASSTYGEENSPLHF.

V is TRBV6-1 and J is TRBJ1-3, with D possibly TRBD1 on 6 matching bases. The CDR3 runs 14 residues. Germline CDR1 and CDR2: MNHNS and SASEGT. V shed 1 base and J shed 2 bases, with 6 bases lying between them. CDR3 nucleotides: TGTGCCAGCAGTGAAGGGGGGCCTGGAAACACCATATATTTT. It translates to CASSEGGPGNTIYF.

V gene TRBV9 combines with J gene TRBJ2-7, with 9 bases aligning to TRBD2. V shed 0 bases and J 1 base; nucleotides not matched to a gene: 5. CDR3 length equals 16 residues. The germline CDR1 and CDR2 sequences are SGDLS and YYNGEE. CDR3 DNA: TGTGCCAGCAGCGTAGGGTTTACTAGCGGGTCCTACGAGCAGTACTTC. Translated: CASSVGFTSGSYEQYF.

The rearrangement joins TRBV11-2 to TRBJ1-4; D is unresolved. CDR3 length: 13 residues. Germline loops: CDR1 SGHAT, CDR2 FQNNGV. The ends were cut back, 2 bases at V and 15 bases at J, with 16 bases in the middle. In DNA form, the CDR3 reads TGTGCCAGCAGCTTACATTTCGCGGGCAGGATGTTTTTT. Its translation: CASSLHFAGRMFF.

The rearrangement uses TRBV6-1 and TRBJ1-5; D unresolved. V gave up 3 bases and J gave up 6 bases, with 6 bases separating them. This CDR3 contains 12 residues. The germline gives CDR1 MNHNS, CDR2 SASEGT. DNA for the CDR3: TGTGCCAGCAGTGACGTCGGTCAGCCCCAGCATTTT. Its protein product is CASSDVGQPQHF.

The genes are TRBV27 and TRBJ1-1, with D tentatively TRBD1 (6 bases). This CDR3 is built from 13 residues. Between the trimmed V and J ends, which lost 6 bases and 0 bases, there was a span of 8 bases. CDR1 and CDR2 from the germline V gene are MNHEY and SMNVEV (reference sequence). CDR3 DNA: TGTGCCAGCAGGGGGGCTATGAACACTGAAGCTTTCTTT. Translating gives CASRGAMNTEAFF.

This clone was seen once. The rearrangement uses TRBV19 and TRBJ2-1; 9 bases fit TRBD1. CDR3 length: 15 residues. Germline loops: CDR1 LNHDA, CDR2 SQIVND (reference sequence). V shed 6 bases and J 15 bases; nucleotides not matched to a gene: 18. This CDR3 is CASRDRDRDPGRGFF. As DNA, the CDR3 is TGTGCCAGTAGGGACCGGGACAGGGACCCGGGTCGAGGGTTCTTC.